This T cell receptor beta chain was identified during a study of tumor-infiltrating lymphocytes in primary liver carcinoma. General study points: Only about 8-25% of top clones showed up in all five tumor regions. Lesser overlap characterized tumor-adjacent and tumor-blood pairs relative to tumor region pairs.

CDR1 and CDR2 from the germline V gene are MGHRA and YSYEKL. The length of the CDR3 is 15 residues. Comments on this clonotype: Its antigen remains unknown. The junction and the germline gene differ at one end; a read error may be behind it.

Total RNA amounting to around 530 ng was the source from which TCR beta cDNA was made with a constant-region primer. Libraries of TCR beta came from three nested multiplex PCR rounds with slightly modified ARM-PCR. Investigators reported that the first two PCR rounds, at 10 cycles each, used TRBV1-TRBV30 forward primers with a C-beta reverse primer. TCRdb used MiXCR to reprocess the multiplex PCR reads, holding one entry per CDR3 protein. The table has approximately 100,000 distinct CDR3 sequences, around two thirds seen once. Extraction of RNA together with DNA used roughly 20-33 mg of unsorted bulk tissue. There were over 90% viable tumor cells in every single sample of tumor.

The specimen was liver tumor tissue from sampling region 2. Regarding subset: tumor region T2, inferior pole. The chain is built from TRBV4-1 and TRBJ1-5, with D hard to call. This receptor was identified in a woman aged 55-69 years with primary liver carcinoma and hepatitis B virus infection. Here the CDR3 reads CASNQENEGGQPQHF. The CDR3 DNA follows: TGCGCCAGCAACCAAGAAAACGAGGGCGGTCAGCCCCAGCATTTT.